These 10 T cell receptor beta chains were sequenced from one sample in a study of blood T cell repertoires in COVID-19 (dated by TCRdb to between 2020 and 2021). Library generation was performed with the immunoSEQ multiplex PCR assay. In its TCRdb copy, this immuneACCESS table keeps in-frame sequences only and misses some clones. Where compared with another copy, unresolved V genes explain less than half of these, and the others have no known cause. The sample table records 250,000 to 350,000 clones; around 87% of these occur just once. The ten largest account for roughly 5.2% of the sample. Input material: PBMCs or T cells enriched from blood (not recorded which). All receptors derive from a woman in her 30s who had recovered from COVID-19.

The gene calls are TRBV5-1 and TRBJ2-3; 9 nucleotides align to TRBD2. CDR1 and CDR2 from the germline V gene are SGHRS and YFSETQ. The trim removed 1 base at V and 1 base at J, leaving 4 bases unmatched. The CDR3 runs 16 residues. This chain's CDR3 is CASSLSGGRGTDTQYF. As DNA, the CDR3 is TGCGCCAGCAGCTTGTCTGGCGGGAGGGGCACAGATACGCAGTATTTT.

This clone has just one count. The chain recombines TRBV7-9 with TRBJ1-2; 8 nucleotides line up with TRBD1. Germline CDR1 is SEHNR and CDR2 is FQNEAQ (reference sequence). This CDR3 has 12 residues. Germline trimming cut 4 bases from V and 5 bases from J; bases unmatched to any gene: 0. CDR3 coding DNA: TGTGCCAGCAGCTGGACAGGGTATGGCTACACCTTC. Translating gives CASSWTGYGYTF.

The V call is TRBV7-6, the J call TRBJ1-1; no reliable D call. V lost 3 bases and J lost 4, with 9 bases in between. This CDR3 region has 13 residues. Looked up from germline, CDR1 is SGHVS and CDR2 is FNYEAQ. DNA of the CDR3: TGTGCCAGCAGCTTCGGGGTGGGCACTGAAGCTTTCTTT. As protein: CASSFGVGTEAFF.

V gene TRBV19 combines with J gene TRBJ2-1, with TRBD1 identical over 10 bases. The CDR3 is 13 amino acids. J lost 4 bases, V lost 8 bases, and 2 bases had no gene match. CDR1 and CDR2 from the germline V gene are LNHDA and SQIVND (reference sequence). The CDR3 spells CASQGQGYNEQFF. The CDR3 region has the DNA TGTGCCAGTCAGGGACAGGGGTACAATGAGCAGTTCTTC.

The J gene is TRBJ1-2, the V gene TRBV5-1; D gene ambiguous. The V end lost 6 bases, the J end lost 1 base, and 13 bases lay between the germline ends. CDR3 length equals 14 residues. The germline gives CDR1 SGHRS, CDR2 YFSETQ. CDR3 nucleotides: TGCGCCAGCACCGTGGGAGGGAGTAACTATGGCTACACCTTC. This translates into CASTVGGSNYGYTF.

This clone has only one observation. The CDR3 is CASSFVTGAGYTF. The CDR3 DNA follows: TGTGCCAGCAGTTTTGTGACAGGGGCCGGCTACACCTTC. The rearrangement joins TRBV12-3 or TRBV12-4 to TRBJ1-2; 8 nucleotides align to TRBD1. After removal of 3 bases from V and 8 bases from J, the junction contained 5 bases not matched to a gene. This CDR3 has 13 residues.

This clone was counted once. This rearrangement joins TRBV4-1 to TRBJ2-7; 11 bases agree with TRBD1. Trimming took 0 bases from V and 6 from J; bases not matched to a gene: 7. CDR1 is MGHRA and CDR2 is YSYEKL in the germline V gene. The CDR3 spans 16 residues. The CDR3 sequence is CASSQDPDRGRVEQYF. The CDR3 nucleotides are TGCGCCAGCAGCCAAGATCCGGACAGGGGGCGCGTCGAGCAGTACTTC.

The CDR3 DNA follows: TGTGCCAGCAGTGAAACAGGGGGTATCTATGGCTACACCTTC. It yields the protein CASSETGGIYGYTF. The gene calls are TRBV6-1 and TRBJ1-2; the match to TRBD1 covers 8 bases. Germline V gene sequence: CDR1 MNHNS, CDR2 SASEGT. There are 14 residues in the CDR3. Unmatched junction bases numbered 3, after V lost 2 bases and J lost 4 bases.

The chain carries TRBV5-1 and TRBJ2-5; the D gene is possibly TRBD1 (5 bases). Germline CDR1 is SGHRS and CDR2 is YFSETQ. Trimming removed 2 bases at V and 1 base at J, with 9 bases between. This CDR3 contains 14 residues. CDR3 sequence (DNA): TGCGCCAGCAGCTTCCAGGGATTCCAAGAGACCCAGTACTTC. Translation: CASSFQGFQETQYF.

This clone was counted a single time. V and J are TRBV30 and TRBJ2-3; tentatively, D is TRBD1 (5 bases). Per the germline V gene, CDR1 is GTSNPN and CDR2 is SVGIG (reference sequence). This CDR3 region has 14 residues. Deletions cut 3 bases from V and 3 bases from J, with 13 bases between. CDR3 residues: CAWRGPVTTDTQYF. CDR3 in DNA: TGTGCCTGGAGGGGGCCCGTAACGACAGATACGCAGTATTTT.